This TCR beta chain came from a study of graft-versus-host responses after intestinal transplantation (dated by TCRdb to about 2021). Some background on the complete study: Recipients received multivisceral, liver-intestinal, or isolated intestinal transplants. All recipients received anti-thymocyte globulin induction followed by maintenance tacrolimus and steroids for about three years. Bulk TCR-beta CDR3 sequencing was used to track graft-versus-host and host-versus-graft alloreactive T cell clones in the graft, circulation and bone marrow after intestinal transplantation. To identify alloreactive clones, pre-transplant mixed lymphocyte reaction products were sequenced and compared with unstimulated pre-transplant donor and recipient T cells. The cohort enrolled 20 to 30 intestinal transplant recipients including one retransplant, and a few patients lacking pretransplant specimens were excluded. Donor T cell macrochimerism was defined as a peak of at least 4% donor T cells among recipient peripheral blood mononuclear cells. Rather than going through the commercial service, samples from a few later patients were sequenced in-house on an Illumina MiSeq and processed with MiXCR.

The CDR1 and CDR2 encoded by the germline V gene are MDHEN and SYDVKM. Counted from cysteine to phenylalanine, this CDR3 has 14 amino acids. Only the CDR3 DNA is retained, 42 bases long and in frame from the first base. Trimming at the junction amounts to 8 bases on V and 4 bases on J, and the germline ends lie 17 bases apart. Receptors were amplified or captured by the immunoSEQ multiplex PCR assay. In most patients, genomic DNA was isolated using the Qiagen DNeasy Blood and Tissue Kit and sent frozen to Adaptive Biotechnologies for TCR sequencing. For most patients, genomic DNA was subjected to high-throughput TCR-beta CDR3 sequencing by Adaptive Biotechnologies. For the original study's pipeline: TCR sequencing data for more than 15 patients were retrieved from Adaptive's ImmunoSEQ software; a few other patients were processed with MiXCR and VDJtools. CD4 versus CD8 sorting errors were corrected by removing sequences found in both subsets at a frequency ratio below 5:1. CDR3 nucleotide sequences shared between donor and recipient were removed because the origin of such sequences could not be assigned. Alloreactive clones required at least 2-fold expansion over unstimulated cells and minimum CFSE-low frequency of 0.002% (template counts) or 0.001% (read counts). Clones were considered mappable if detected in sequenced pre-transplant spleen, lymph node, or MLR CFSE-low populations of the donor or recipient. The cumulative frequency of alloreactive clones was calculated as a percentage of all sequences, weighted by copy number. What TCRdb holds here is the immuneACCESS table cut down to in-frame rearrangements. Part of the clones is not present; checked against another copy, under half of the missing clones reflect an unresolved V gene, and the others are unexplained. V and J calls and clone size are copied from that table; D and trimming were computed from the DNA. For this sample there are roughly 38,000 clones; over 85% appear just once. The ten largest account for approximately 20% of the sample.

Points the paper makes about the study in general: The conclusions were limited by the relatively low number and heterogeneity of the intestinal transplant patients. In the allografts of patients with donor T cell macrochimerism, GvH to HvG T cell clonal ratios were high. GvH clones were detected in recipient bone marrow, and some appeared earlier in ileal mucosa or blood, consistent with an intestinal mucosal origin. Early after transplant, peak levels of circulating GvH clones were found to be associated with declines in HvG clones.

The sample's time point label, decoded: cells obtained before transplantation from donor or recipient. CD3+CD4+ and CD3+CD8+ populations were FACS-sorted from unstimulated pre-transplant donor and recipient cells taken from spleen or lymph nodes. On this clone: Its antigen remains undetermined. No base-level quality is on record; no much larger clone is a single base apart.

The sample consisted of unstimulated CD8+ T cells sorted from spleen or lymph node cells, taken before transplant. The chain uses TRBV28 and TRBJ2-5; the D gene cannot be named for sure. This clonotype originated in a human donor who was the organ donor for an intestinal transplant. The CDR3 protein: CASLASLVGETQYF. The bases read TGTGCCAGCCTGGCTAGTCTAGTAGGAGAGACCCAGTACTTC.